This is a list of T cell receptor beta chains from one sample in a study of OX40 agonist ivuxolimab in advanced cancers. Clones were read by immunoSEQ multiplex PCR, and TCRdb kept only the in-frame ones, dropping some. The table records roughly 75,000 clones, 86% of them present only once. This specimen was CD4+ or CD8+ T cells sorted from blood, taken in a trial of the OX40 agonist ivuxolimab. These receptors were obtained from an adult with an advanced solid tumor such as melanoma, head and neck, liver or kidney cancer. CDR3s include the opening cysteine and the closing phenylalanine or tryptophan. The order of the fields is clone size, CDR3 length, J gene, D gene, V gene, CDR3 protein, CDR3 DNA. D genes are given only for firm matches. Clone size is not always given. Where it is, it says once, few, many or a class for expanded clones.

abundance: -; len: 16; j_gene: TRBJ2-5; d_gene: TRBD2; v_gene: TRBV2; CDR3aa: CASSDGLAGAQETQYF; CDR3nt: TGTGCCAGCAGTGACGGACTAGCGGGGGCCCAAGAGACCCAGTACTTC
abundance: few; len: 14; j_gene: TRBJ1-5; d_gene: -; v_gene: TRBV4-2; CDR3aa: CASSQELGNQPQHF; CDR3nt: TGTGCCAGCAGCCAAGAACTGGGCAATCAGCCCCAGCATTTT
abundance: -; len: 16; j_gene: TRBJ1-5; d_gene: TRBD1; v_gene: TRBV6-4; CDR3aa: CASSSGDRPSCQPQHF; CDR3nt: TGTGCCAGCAGTAGCGGGGACAGGCCCTCATGTCAGCCCCAGCATTTT
abundance: -; len: 11; j_gene: TRBJ2-7; d_gene: -; v_gene: TRBV6-1; CDR3aa: CASIGALEQYF; CDR3nt: TGTGCCAGCATTGGAGCCCTCGAGCAGTACTTC
abundance: -; len: 13; j_gene: TRBJ1-2; d_gene: -; v_gene: TRBV5-4; CDR3aa: CASSRDGSQGYTF; CDR3nt: TGTGCCAGCAGCCGGGACGGGAGTCAGGGCTACACCTTC
abundance: -; len: 16; j_gene: TRBJ2-3; d_gene: TRBD2; v_gene: TRBV9; CDR3aa: CASSVAIAGGTDTQYF; CDR3nt: TGTGCCAGCAGCGTAGCTATAGCGGGGGGGACAGATACGCAGTATTTT
abundance: -; len: 16; j_gene: TRBJ1-2; d_gene: TRBD1; v_gene: TRBV4-1; CDR3aa: CASSQPGQGRTGGYTF; CDR3nt: TGCGCCAGCAGCCAACCGGGACAGGGGAGAACTGGGGGCTACACCTTC
abundance: -; len: 16; j_gene: TRBJ2-7; d_gene: TRBD2; v_gene: TRBV6-1; CDR3aa: CASRERLAGGFYEQYF; CDR3nt: TGTGCCAGCAGGGAAAGACTAGCGGGGGGTTTCTACGAGCAGTACTTC
abundance: -; len: 13; j_gene: TRBJ2-2; d_gene: -; v_gene: TRBV6-5; CDR3aa: CASRRVNTGELFF; CDR3nt: TGTGCCAGCCGGAGGGTGAACACCGGGGAGCTGTTTTTT
abundance: -; len: 13; j_gene: TRBJ1-1; d_gene: TRBD1; v_gene: TRBV6-6; CDR3aa: CASTSPGGTEAFF; CDR3nt: TGTGCCAGCACGTCCCCAGGGGGCACTGAAGCTTTCTTT
abundance: once; len: 13; j_gene: TRBJ1-5; d_gene: -; v_gene: TRBV7-2; CDR3aa: CASSATSNQPQHF; CDR3nt: TGTGCCAGCAGCGCGACGAGTAATCAGCCCCAGCATTTT
abundance: -; len: 15; j_gene: TRBJ2-2; d_gene: TRBD2; v_gene: TRBV6-5; CDR3aa: CAVRAGGSHTGELFF; CDR3nt: TGTGCCGTACGGGCCGGGGGGAGCCACACCGGGGAGCTGTTTTTT
abundance: -; len: 15; j_gene: TRBJ2-2; d_gene: TRBD1; v_gene: TRBV5-1; CDR3aa: CASSLDRVRTGELFF; CDR3nt: TGCGCCAGCAGCCTTGACAGGGTGAGGACCGGGGAGCTGTTTTTT
abundance: -; len: 16; j_gene: TRBJ2-7; d_gene: TRBD1; v_gene: TRBV5-1; CDR3aa: CASSLMGQGASYEQYF; CDR3nt: TGCGCCAGCAGCTTGATGGGACAGGGGGCAAGCTACGAGCAGTACTTC
abundance: -; len: 14; j_gene: TRBJ1-5; d_gene: TRBD1; v_gene: TRBV19; CDR3aa: CASSLTGGDQPQHF; CDR3nt: TGTGCCAGTAGTTTGACAGGGGGCGATCAGCCCCAGCATTTT
abundance: -; len: 17; j_gene: TRBJ1-6; d_gene: TRBD1; v_gene: TRBV4-3; CDR3aa: CASSQAIRQGGNSPLHF; CDR3nt: TGCGCCAGCAGCCAAGCGATCAGACAGGGGGGTAATTCACCCCTCCACTTT
abundance: -; len: 16; j_gene: TRBJ2-1; d_gene: TRBD2; v_gene: TRBV5-1; CDR3aa: CASSLAPTSGVNEQFF; CDR3nt: TGCGCCAGCAGCTTGGCCCCGACTAGCGGGGTCAATGAGCAGTTCTTC
abundance: -; len: 14; j_gene: TRBJ1-1; d_gene: -; v_gene: TRBV27; CDR3aa: CASSFVGSDTEAFF; CDR3nt: TGTGCCAGCAGTTTTGTAGGGAGTGACACTGAAGCTTTCTTT
abundance: -; len: 14; j_gene: TRBJ1-1; d_gene: TRBD1; v_gene: TRBV19; CDR3aa: CASSRGQLNTEAFF; CDR3nt: TGTGCCAGTAGTAGGGGACAGTTGAACACTGAAGCTTTCTTT
abundance: -; len: 14; j_gene: TRBJ2-1; d_gene: -; v_gene: TRBV19; CDR3aa: CASSIGLRQAEQFF; CDR3nt: TGTGCCAGTAGTATAGGTCTCCGCCAGGCGGAGCAGTTCTTC
abundance: -; len: 15; j_gene: TRBJ1-5; d_gene: TRBD1; v_gene: TRBV6-5; CDR3aa: CASSYGTGNNQPQHF; CDR3nt: TGTGCCAGCAGTTACGGGACAGGGAACAATCAGCCCCAGCATTTT
abundance: medium-sized; len: 11; j_gene: TRBJ1-2; d_gene: -; v_gene: TRBV9; CDR3aa: CASKGRTSYTF; CDR3nt: TGTGCCAGCAAAGGACGGACTAGCTACACCTTC
abundance: -; len: 15; j_gene: TRBJ1-4; d_gene: -; v_gene: TRBV28; CDR3aa: CASSFLQGLNEKLFF; CDR3nt: TGTGCCAGCAGTTTTCTACAGGGTTTAAATGAAAAACTGTTTTTT
abundance: -; len: 13; j_gene: TRBJ1-1; d_gene: -; v_gene: TRBV7-9; CDR3aa: CASSLRGTPEAFF; CDR3nt: TGTGCCAGCAGCTTAAGGGGAACCCCTGAAGCTTTCTTT
abundance: once; len: 11; j_gene: TRBJ2-7; d_gene: -; v_gene: TRBV7-9; CDR3aa: CASSFSYEQYF; CDR3nt: TGTGCCAGCAGCTTCTCCTACGAGCAGTACTTC
abundance: -; len: 13; j_gene: TRBJ1-2; d_gene: -; v_gene: TRBV7-9; CDR3aa: CASSLSQTMFASF; CDR3nt: TGTGCCAGCAGCTTATCCCAAACCATGTTCGCCTCCTTC
abundance: -; len: 12; j_gene: TRBJ2-3; d_gene: -; v_gene: TRBV4-3; CDR3aa: CASSQDLSTQYF; CDR3nt: TGCGCCAGCAGCCAAGATTTGAGTACGCAGTATTTT
abundance: -; len: 12; j_gene: TRBJ2-1; d_gene: -; v_gene: TRBV2; CDR3aa: CASRGIHNEQFF; CDR3nt: TGTGCCAGCAGAGGTATTCACAATGAGCAGTTCTTC
abundance: once; len: 14; j_gene: TRBJ1-2; d_gene: -; v_gene: TRBV28; CDR3aa: CASRTGPGDYGYTF; CDR3nt: TGTGCCAGCAGAACAGGTCCCGGGGACTATGGCTACACCTTC